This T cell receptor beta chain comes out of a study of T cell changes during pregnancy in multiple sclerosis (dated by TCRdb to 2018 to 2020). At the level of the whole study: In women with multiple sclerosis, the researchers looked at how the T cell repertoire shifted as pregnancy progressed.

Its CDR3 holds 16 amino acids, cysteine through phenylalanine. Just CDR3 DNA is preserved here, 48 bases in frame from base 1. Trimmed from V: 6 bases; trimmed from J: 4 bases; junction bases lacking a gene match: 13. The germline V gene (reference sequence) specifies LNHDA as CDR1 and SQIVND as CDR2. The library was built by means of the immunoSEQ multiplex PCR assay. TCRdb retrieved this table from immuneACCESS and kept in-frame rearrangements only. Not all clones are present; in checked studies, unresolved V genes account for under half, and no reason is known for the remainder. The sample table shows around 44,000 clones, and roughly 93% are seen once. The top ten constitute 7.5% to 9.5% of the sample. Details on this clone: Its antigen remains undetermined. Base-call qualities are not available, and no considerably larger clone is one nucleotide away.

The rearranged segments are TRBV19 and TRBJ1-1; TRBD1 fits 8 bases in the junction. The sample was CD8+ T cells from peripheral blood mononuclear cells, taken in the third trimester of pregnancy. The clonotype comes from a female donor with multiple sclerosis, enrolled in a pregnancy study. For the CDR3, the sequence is CASRARGRDPTTEAFF. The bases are TGTGCCAGTAGAGCCAGGGGGCGCGACCCGACCACTGAAGCTTTCTTT.